This T cell receptor (beta chain) was recorded in a study of cytomegalovirus exposure and HLA in healthy donors. As to this clone: What it binds is unknown.

The CDR3 loop spans 17 amino acids. V lost 0 bases to trimming and J lost 3 bases; unmatched junction nucleotides: 9. Germline V lookup: CDR1 LGHNA, CDR2 YNFKEQ. Primers included in the PCR were 60 Vbeta and 13 Jbeta primers. Assay: immunoSEQ multiplex PCR; the TCRdb copy retains only in-frame clones and omits some. The data show some 130,000 clones, 65% to 80% seen once. Study-wide findings and caveats: Sequencing depth roughly uniform across donors was assumed in presence/absence analyses. TCR beta V- and J-gene trimming, according to a later analysis, was linked to a missense DCLRE1C variant.

The V call is TRBV4-2, the J call TRBJ1-2, with 8 bases matching TRBD1. This clonotype originated in a man in his forties or fifties in good health and CMV-seropositive. The material sequenced was PBMCs. The CDR3 here is CASSQDLWQGAYYGYTF. CDR3 bases: TGTGCCAGCAGCCAAGATCTATGGCAGGGGGCCTACTATGGCTACACCTTC.